Below are 26 T cell receptor beta chains sequenced from a single sample in a study of blood T cells in healthy people across ages. Sample-barcoded 5' priming and a J-beta primer mix drove a second PCR of roughly 7 to 11 cycles. TCRdb processed the 5' RACE reads anew with MiXCR; each CDR3 protein has one entry. The sample yields hundreds of thousands of distinct CDR3 sequences, approximately 31% seen once. The sequencing sample was made of blood. The receptors stem from a woman of 80 years or more in good health.

On this clonotype: A much larger clone differs by one base, so this may be a read error. The V call is TRBV4-2, the J call TRBJ2-4, with TRBD2 matching 12 bases. Gene TRBJ2-5 matches the end of the DNA better, so the J call may be wrong. Germline assignment: CDR1 LGHNA and CDR2 YNFKEQ. The length of the CDR3 is 18 residues. The CDR3 loop reads CASSQVTSGGTRAETQYF. In DNA, the CDR3 is TGTGCCAGCAGCCAAGTTACTAGCGGGGGGACCAGGGCCGAGACCCAGTACTTC.

This sequence joins TRBV27 and TRBJ1-4; D not resolved. Trimming took 6 bases from V and 8 from J, leaving 25 bases between them. This CDR3 has 17 residues. Germline V gene lookup returns CDR1 MNHEY and CDR2 SMNVEV (reference sequence). CDR3 nucleotide sequence: TGTGCCAGCAGCCCGCGGGGTCGTACGAAGTCTCGCGAAAAACTGTTTTTT. Its translation: CASSPRGRTKSREKLFF.

The sample holds many counts of this clonotype. The gene calls are TRBV24-1 and TRBJ2-7; D gene unclear. Looked up from germline, CDR1 is KGHDR and CDR2 is SFDVKD. This CDR3 has 12 residues. Trimming pared 2 bases from V and 6 bases from J, leaving 7 bases between. The CDR3 sequence: CATSDSRSEQYF. DNA for the CDR3: TGTGCCACCAGTGATTCCCGGAGCGAGCAGTACTTC.

As to this clonotype: A much larger clone sits a single nucleotide away, making a read error possible. This chain links TRBV28 with TRBJ2-7, with D possibly TRBD1 on 6 matching bases. The CDR3 extends over 12 amino acids. Germline CDR1 MDHEN, CDR2 SYDVKM. The CDR3 loop is CAIEDSSYEQDF. The CDR3 bases are TGTGCCATCGAGGACAGCTCCTACGAGCAGGACTTC.

This rearrangement joins TRBV30 to TRBJ2-1, with 8 bases identical to TRBD2. Germline V gives CDR1 GTSNPN, CDR2 SVGIG (reference sequence). This CDR3 comprises 14 residues. V was clipped by 1 base and J by 6 bases; unmatched bases: 5. The CDR3 loop is CAWSGGGGRNEQFF. CDR3 DNA: TGTGCCTGGAGTGGGGGCGGGGGGCGCAATGAGCAGTTCTTC.

The chain combines TRBV20-1 with TRBJ2-3; TRBD2 matches 8 bases. J was trimmed by 6 bases and V by 6 bases; bases with no gene match: 14. The germline gives CDR1 DFQATT, CDR2 SNEGSKA (reference sequence). The CDR3 runs 15 residues. DNA for the CDR3: TGCAGTGCACCTCCTACTAGGACTAGCATGGATACGCAGTATTTT. This gives the protein CSAPPTRTSMDTQYF.

This clonotype came up once. The junction differs from germline at one of its ends, possibly a read error. J is TRBJ1-1 and V is TRBV6-1; D ambiguous. The CDR3 sequence is 14 residues long. The germline gives CDR1 MNHNS, CDR2 SASEGT. The CDR3 here is CAGRRAVLNTEAFF. Here the CDR3 DNA reads TGTGCCGGCAGGCGGGCAGTGCTGAACACTGAAGCTTTCTTT.

The chain uses TRBV20-1 and TRBJ1-5, with TRBD1 as a possible D gene (5 bases). The CDR3 is made up of 14 amino acids. CDR1 and CDR2 from the germline V gene are DFQATT and SNEGSKA (reference sequence). Trimming removed 3 bases from V and 0 bases from J, with 9 bases in between. CDR3 DNA sequence: TGCAGTGCTAGCAGGGCTTATAGCAATCAGCCCCAGCATTTT. The encoded protein is CSASRAYSNQPQHF.

V and J are TRBV11-2 and TRBJ2-3; D not certain. CDR1 is SGHAT and CDR2 is FQNNGV in the germline V gene. CDR3 length: 16 residues. V lost 5 bases and J lost 4, with 19 bases in between. DNA for the CDR3: TGTGCCAGCAGCGTCGTATCTCTGGAGTTTTCAGATACGCAGTATTTT. Protein sequence: CASSVVSLEFSDTQYF.

Of note for this clonotype: A clone one base away is much larger, so this may be a read error. V usage is TRBV12-3 or TRBV12-4 and J usage is TRBJ2-7; D may be TRBD2 (6 bases). The CDR3 runs to 13 residues. The germline V and J ends were trimmed by 6 bases and 7 bases, with 16 bases remaining between them. CDR3 residues: CASRQWGVGEQYF. CDR3 coding DNA: TGTGCCAGCAGGCAGTGGGGGGTTGGGGAGCAGTACTTC.

This clonotype was seen more than once but under ten times. The chain carries TRBV30 and TRBJ1-2, with TRBD1 identical over 10 bases. The CDR3 spans 11 residues. From germline, CDR1 is GTSNPN and CDR2 SVGIG (reference sequence). The junction had 4 bases not matched to a gene; V was cut back by 2 bases and J by 13 bases. The CDR3 spells CAWSLDRGRTF. Written as DNA, the CDR3 is TGTGCCTGGAGTTTAGACAGGGGGCGCACCTTC.

To note about this clonotype: A clone one base away is much larger, so this may be a read error. The J gene is TRBJ1-5, the V gene TRBV10-3, with no clear D. The CDR3 extends over 15 amino acids. Per the germline V gene, CDR1 is ENHRY and CDR2 is SYGVKD. CDR3 sequence reads: CAVSPTGNSNQPQHF. The CDR3 DNA reads as TGTGCCGTCAGTCCGACGGGGAATAGCAATCAGCCCCAGCATTTT.

There are many counts of this clonotype. CDR3 protein: CASSQNRRETQYF. DNA of the CDR3: TGTGCCAGCAGCCAAAACCGGAGAGAGACCCAGTACTTC. The J gene is TRBJ2-5, the V gene TRBV3-1; unclear D gene. Deletions cut 2 bases from V and 4 bases from J, with 8 bases between. Germline CDR1 reads LGHDT; CDR2 reads YNNKEL (reference sequence). This CDR3 is built from 13 residues.

V usage is TRBV5-1 and J usage is TRBJ2-1; D may be TRBD1 (5 bases). V was shortened by 2 bases and J by 0 bases, with 18 bases between the two germline ends. The CDR3 is 18 amino acids. Germline assignment: CDR1 SGHRS and CDR2 YFSETQ. This CDR3 is CASSFPRPRENSYNEQFF. The CDR3 DNA reads as TGCGCCAGCAGCTTCCCGCGCCCCAGGGAAAACTCCTACAATGAGCAGTTCTTC.

The chain employs TRBV6-1 and TRBJ2-2, with 7 bases aligning to TRBD2. V shed 4 bases, J shed 4 bases, and the junction held 3 bases outside the gene matches. This CDR3 spans 14 amino acids. Germline CDR1 is MNHNS and CDR2 is SASEGT. The CDR3 nucleotides are TGTGCCAGCAGTGCCTCGGGAGGCACCGGGGAGCTGTTTTTT. It translates to CASSASGGTGELFF.

The rearrangement joins TRBV12-3 or TRBV12-4 to TRBJ2-3; perhaps TRBD2 as D (5 bases). V was shortened by 6 bases and J by 9 bases, with 13 bases between the two germline ends. The CDR3 has 12 residues. CDR3 DNA: TGTGCCAGCAGCACATCCCGGGGAACGCAGTATTTT. Its protein product is CASSTSRGTQYF.

Many counts were recorded for this clonotype. The chain has TRBV7-2 and TRBJ1-2; no firm D call. The CDR3 length is 14 residues. Germline CDR1 and CDR2: SGHTA and FQGNSA. V was pared by 1 base and J by 5 bases, with 11 bases between. CDR3 in DNA: TGTGCCAGCAGCTTAGACAGCCCCGGGTATGGCTACACCTTC. This encodes CASSLDSPGYGYTF.

This clonotype showed up just a few times. This sequence joins TRBV29-1 and TRBJ2-2; TRBD1 matches at 7 bases. The CDR3 totals 18 residues. V dropped 7 bases and J dropped 0; count of bases not matched to a gene: 17. CDR1 is SQVTM and CDR2 is ANQGSEA in the germline V gene. The CDR3 coding sequence is TGCAGCGGAAGGGACAGAGGAGGATCTGACGCGAACACCGGGGAGCTGTTTTTT. This sequence encodes CSGRDRGGSDANTGELFF.

CDR3 residues: CASSLESGGLGKLFF. Written as DNA, the CDR3 is TGCGCCAGCAGCTTGGAATCGGGAGGCCTAGGGAAACTGTTTTTT. The V call is TRBV5-1, the J call TRBJ1-4; D gene uncertain. This CDR3 contains 15 residues. The germline gives CDR1 SGHRS, CDR2 YFSETQ. V was pared by 0 bases and J by 11 bases, with 17 bases between.

V and J are TRBV9 and TRBJ1-1; 7 bases agree with TRBD1. The CDR3 loop spans 15 amino acids. The germline V gene has CDR1 SGDLS and CDR2 YYNGEE. J was trimmed by 4 bases and V by 0 bases; bases with no gene match: 6. CDR3: CASSVDGQGGTEAFF. The CDR3 nucleotides are TGTGCCAGCAGCGTAGACGGGCAGGGGGGCACTGAAGCTTTCTTT.

The chain links TRBV4-3 to TRBJ1-1; possibly TRBD1 for D (5 bases). V was cut by 8 bases and J by 0 bases, with 10 bases left in between. This CDR3 contains 13 residues. The germline gives CDR1 LGHNA, CDR2 YSLEER. In DNA form, the CDR3 reads TGCGCCAGCGGGGCGGGGATGAACACTGAAGCTTTCTTT. Translating it yields CASGAGMNTEAFF.

The CDR3 nucleotides read TGTGCCAGCAGTGATAGGGTTGCGGGGGCTGCTGGGGCCAACGTCCTGACTTTC. Translating it yields CASSDRVAGAAGANVLTF. This chain joins TRBV6-1 and TRBJ2-6, with D perhaps TRBD2 (7 bases). V gave up 3 bases and J gave up 2 bases, with 17 bases separating them. There are 18 residues in the CDR3. Germline V lookup: CDR1 MNHNS, CDR2 SASEGT.

CDR3 sequence: CASSPSGTVSQETQYF. CDR3 DNA sequence: TGTGCCAGCAGCCCATCCGGGACGGTATCTCAAGAGACCCAGTACTTC. The V call is TRBV27, the J call TRBJ2-5; possibly TRBD1 or TRBD2 for D (5 bases each). From germline, CDR1 is MNHEY and CDR2 SMNVEV (reference sequence). The V end was cut by 6 bases, the J end by 2 bases, with 19 bases between. CDR3 length: 16 residues.

This clonotype came up a few times. This may stem from a read error, because a much larger clone lies one nucleotide away. The DNA for the CDR3 is TGTACCAGCAGTGAAGCACAGGGTTCCTACGAGCAGTACTTC. It codes for CTSSEAQGSYEQYF. This sequence joins TRBV2 and TRBJ2-7; D is possibly TRBD1 (6 bases). Germline CDR1 and CDR2: SNHLY and FYNNEI. CDR3 length: 14 amino acids.

As to this clonotype: Compared with germline, one end of the junction differs, possibly owing to a read error. The chain combines TRBV5-1 with TRBJ2-5; a possible D gene is TRBD2 (6 bases). The J call is in doubt because the DNA end fits TRBJ2-7 better. Per the germline V gene, CDR1 is SGHRS and CDR2 is YFSETQ. This CDR3 contains 12 residues. The CDR3 DNA is TGCGCCGGCAGCTTTCGGGGGTACGAGCAGTACTTC. Amino acid sequence: CAGSFRGYEQYF.

This clonotype was counted at least ten times. The gene calls are TRBV2 and TRBJ2-2; TRBD1 matches at 9 bases. Germline lookup yields CDR1 SNHLY and CDR2 FYNNEI. With 8 bases clipped from V and 4 bases from J, the junction kept 5 bases outside the gene matches. The CDR3 is 14 residues long. The CDR3 region is CASSRDRVTGELFF. The CDR3 DNA is TGTGCCAGCTCTAGGGACAGGGTCACCGGGGAGCTGTTTTTT.